The present TCR beta chain was sequenced within a study of identical twins (dated by TCRdb to the mid-2010s). As for the study more broadly: The study deep-sequenced TCR alpha and beta repertoires from monozygotic twins, unrelated adults of various ages and cord blood to test whether fetal clonotypes persist. To rule out contamination, replicate twin experiments were performed at different times with different library preparation protocols. Overall study outcomes, separate from this receptor: Because the same donors could not be followed over many years, the conclusions depended on cross-sectional statistical analysis. Recombination models systematically underestimated out-of-frame TCR alpha sharing in monozygotic twins but agreed with sharing between unrelated individuals. Compared with coincidental sharing between unrelated individuals, out-of-frame TCR alpha sequences shared between twins had an excess of sequences with low generation probability. Zero-insertion analyses could be partly confounded by invariant T cells such as MAIT and iNKT, though diverse VJ usage argued against such confounding for most clonotypes. A weaker excess of twin sharing was found in beta out-of-frame sequences because the signal-to-noise ratio was lowered by fewer shared sequences. Fewer insertions were carried by abundant cord blood beta clonotypes; a weaker similar trend was observed in young adult naive repertoires, while no such trend was observed in memory repertoires.

Every donor was a healthy Caucasian. The study also sequenced three unrelated non-twin adults: a male aged 18 to 30, a male aged 50 to 59 and a female aged 50 to 59. Miltenyi CD45RO+ enrichment and human naive T-cell isolation kits were used to isolate memory (CD45RO+) and naive T cells from PBMC. Libraries came from 5' RACE. The instrument given in TCRdb is Illumina HiSeq 2000. Template switching added a universal primer binding site, and the final cDNA carried a unique molecular identifier that allowed TCR cDNA molecules to be counted accurately. Specific primers in the conserved constant-segment region were used to synthesize first-strand cDNA for TCR alpha and beta chains. Each cDNA library was double barcoded, with a SMART-Mk sample barcode plus Illumina barcodes, to control for contamination. TruSeq adapter sequences, together with Illumina sample barcodes, were added in two successive PCR steps. The TCR alpha and beta cDNA libraries were sequenced on the Illumina HiSeq platform using custom primers. The study's processing was this. MiGEC was used to process raw reads and extract unique molecular identifiers, and MiXCR was used to find CDR3 positions. Recombination models were inferred per individual with the repgenHMM and IGoR tools using an EM algorithm. Shared clonotypes were analyzed with the tcR package in R, and sharing was normalized by the product of cloneset sizes. Out-of-frame nonproductive sequences were analyzed to study raw recombination free of thymic and clonal selection effects. TCRdb itself trimmed the public reads at Q25 with fastp, ran MiXCR and retained productive beta chains. When rows share a CDR3 protein, they turn into one entry using the most common DNA and genes. For this entry, the V and J calls and clone size follow TCRdb and not the study's own pipeline. The sample has 420,000 or so distinct CDR3 sequences on record, 18% of them singletons. The ten largest clones add up to roughly 12% of the sample.

The trim is 8 bases for V and 0 bases for J, with a gap of 13 bases between the germline ends. From cysteine to phenylalanine, the CDR3 is 14 amino acids long. The sequence is cut down to CDR3 DNA, 42 bases in frame from base 1. CDR1 and CDR2, looked up from the germline V gene, are SGHTA and FQGNSA. This clonotype has at least ten counts. The specificity of this receptor is unknown. Base qualities are not provided; no much larger clone lies one nucleotide away. The chain couples TRBV7-2 to TRBJ1-1, and perhaps TRBD1 as D gene, on 5 matching bases. Specimen: naive T cells sorted from blood. Taken with the paper, the label for cell subset or site translates to: cells isolated with a human naive T-cell isolation kit. This receptor was obtained from a middle-aged man in good health. The DNA reads TGTGCCAGCTCCCCCACAGGTATGAACACTGAAGCTTTCTTT. Its translation is CASSPTGMNTEAFF.